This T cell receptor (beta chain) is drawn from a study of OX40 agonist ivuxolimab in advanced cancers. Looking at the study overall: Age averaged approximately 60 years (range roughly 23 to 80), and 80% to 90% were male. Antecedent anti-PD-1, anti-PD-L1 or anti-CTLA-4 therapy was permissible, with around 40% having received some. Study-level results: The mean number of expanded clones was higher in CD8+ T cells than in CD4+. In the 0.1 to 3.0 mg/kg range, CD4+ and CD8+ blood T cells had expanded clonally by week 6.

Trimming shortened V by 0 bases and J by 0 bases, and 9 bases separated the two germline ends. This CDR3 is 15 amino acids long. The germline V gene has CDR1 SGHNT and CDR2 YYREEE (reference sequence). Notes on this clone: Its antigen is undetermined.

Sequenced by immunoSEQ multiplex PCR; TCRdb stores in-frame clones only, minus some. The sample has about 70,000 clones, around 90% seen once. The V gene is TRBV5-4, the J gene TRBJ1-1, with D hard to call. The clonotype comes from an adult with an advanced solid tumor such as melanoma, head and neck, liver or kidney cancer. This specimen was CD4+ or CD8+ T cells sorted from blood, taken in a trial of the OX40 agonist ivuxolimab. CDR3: CASSLDLQLNTEAFF. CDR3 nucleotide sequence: TGTGCCAGCAGCTTGGATTTGCAGTTGAACACTGAAGCTTTCTTT.